Below are 18 T cell receptor beta chains sequenced from a single sample in a study of blood T cell repertoires in COVID-19. Sequencing used immunoSEQ multiplex PCR; TCRdb keeps in-frame clones, though not all of them. Seen here are 65,000 or so clones, roughly 88% observed once, and the top ten hold roughly a tenth. Sequencing used peripheral blood. All receptors come from a man aged 25-45 years with COVID-19, enrolled during active disease.

Points on this clone: This specimen includes other DNA sequences encoding the same CDR3. The gene calls are TRBV28 and TRBJ1-2, with 10 bases identical to TRBD1. Germline CDR1 reads MDHEN; CDR2 reads SYDVKM. The CDR3 has 13 residues. V lost 6 bases and J lost 4; bases outside the gene matches: 2. The CDR3 loop is CASRTGGVYGYTF. DNA of the CDR3: TGTGCCAGCAGGACAGGGGGCGTCTATGGCTACACCTTC.

The chain carries TRBV5-1 and TRBJ2-5; 8 nucleotides align to TRBD2. This CDR3 is 16 amino acids long. V was clipped by 2 bases and J by 4 bases; unmatched bases: 10. Per the germline V gene, CDR1 is SGHRS and CDR2 is YFSETQ. CDR3 sequence: CASSLHHPGGVETQYF. CDR3 nucleotides: TGCGCCAGCAGCTTACACCATCCGGGGGGGGTAGAGACCCAGTACTTC.

The chain has TRBV29-1 and TRBJ2-3; no clear D gene. The CDR3 is made up of 14 amino acids. The V end lost 5 bases, the J end lost 0 bases, and 12 bases lay between the germline ends. Germline lookup yields CDR1 SQVTM and CDR2 ANQGSEA. CDR3 nucleotide sequence: TGCAGCGTTCCGATAGAATCTAGCACAGATACGCAGTATTTT. Its protein is CSVPIESSTDTQYF.

The chain has TRBV5-6 and TRBJ2-5; 11 nucleotides match TRBD2. CDR3 length: 15 amino acids. Germline CDR1 is SGHDT and CDR2 is YYEEEE. V shed 2 bases, J shed 5 bases, and the junction held 5 bases outside the gene matches. The CDR3 reads CASSFGLAGGETQYF. CDR3 coding DNA: TGTGCCAGCAGCTTCGGACTAGCGGGTGGGGAGACCCAGTACTTC.

The chain employs TRBV25-1 and TRBJ2-1; tentative D call: TRBD1 (5 bases). Trimming shortened V by 6 bases and J by 1 base, and 10 bases separated the two germline ends. Germline CDR1 MGHDK, CDR2 SYGVNS. This CDR3 contains 14 residues. CDR3 region: CASSTGFSYNEQFF. The CDR3 bases are TGTGCCAGCAGCACAGGTTTTTCCTACAATGAGCAGTTCTTC.

This clone was detected a few times. In DNA form, the CDR3 reads TGTGCCAGCAGTGATCCGGGTACGAACTATGGCTACACCTTC. It translates to CASSDPGTNYGYTF. The rearrangement links TRBV2 to TRBJ1-2; D is undetermined. Germline V gives CDR1 SNHLY, CDR2 FYNNEI. The CDR3 length is 14 residues. V shed 3 bases and J shed 2 bases, with 10 bases lying between them.

The chain has TRBV29-1 and TRBJ1-4, with 10 bases fitting TRBD1. The CDR3 has 13 amino acids. The V segment lost 5 bases and the J segment 8 bases; nucleotides outside the gene matches: 5. Germline V lookup: CDR1 SQVTM, CDR2 ANQGSEA. The chain's CDR3 is CSVIRDRGEKLFF. CDR3 DNA sequence: TGCAGCGTTATCCGGGACAGGGGAGAAAAACTGTTTTTT. Combining the CDR3 with reference TRBV29-1 and TRBJ1-4 gives the whole variable domain SAVISQKPSRDICQRGTSLTIQCQVDSQVTMMFWYRQQPGQSLTLIATANQGSEATYESGFVIDKFPISRPNLTFSTLTVSNMSPEDSSIYLCSVIRDRGEKLFFGSGTQLSVL.

This clone has a handful of counts. The V call is TRBV10-3, the J call TRBJ2-2; 8 bases match TRBD1. Germline V gene data show CDR1 as ENHRY and CDR2 as SYGVKD. CDR3 length: 15 amino acids. J was trimmed by 5 bases and V by 8 bases; bases with no gene match: 10. The CDR3 region has the DNA TGTGCCATCGGGCACGGACAGGGTAGGACCGGGGAGCTGTTTTTT. Translating it yields CAIGHGQGRTGELFF.

The chain recombines TRBV11-3 with TRBJ2-1; D may be TRBD2 (6 bases). The ends were cut back, 5 bases at V and 6 bases at J, with 8 bases in the middle. From germline, CDR1 is SGHNT and CDR2 YENEEA. The CDR3 extends over 12 amino acids. CDR3 amino acids: CASSTGVNEQFF. Written as DNA, the CDR3 is TGTGCCAGCAGCACGGGAGTCAATGAGCAGTTCTTC.

The chain is built from TRBV6-2 or TRBV6-3 and TRBJ2-3, with TRBD2 identical over 9 bases. The germline V gene has CDR1 MNHEY and CDR2 SVGEGT. The trim removed 4 bases at V and 5 bases at J, leaving 7 bases unmatched. There are 15 residues in the CDR3. Here the CDR3 DNA reads TGTGCCAGCAGTTTGGTGGCGGGAGGGATAGATACGCAGTATTTT. Translated: CASSLVAGGIDTQYF.

The chain recombines TRBV25-1 with TRBJ2-4, with D maybe TRBD2 (6 bases). This CDR3 is built from 12 residues. Germline V lookup: CDR1 MGHDK, CDR2 SYGVNS. Trimming took off 2 bases at V and 12 bases at J, with 11 bases between the two ends. The CDR3 is CASSEGGENQYF. CDR3 DNA: TGTGCCAGCAGTGAAGGAGGGGAAAATCAGTACTTC.

The chain joins TRBV10-3 to TRBJ1-2, with D uncertain. Germline CDR1 and CDR2: ENHRY and SYGVKD. Trimming pared 0 bases from V and 8 bases from J, leaving 16 bases between. The CDR3 covers 15 residues. The CDR3 loop reads CAISESTRRGGGYTF. The CDR3 region has the DNA TGTGCCATCAGTGAGTCGACTCGCCGGGGAGGGGGCTACACCTTC.

V gene TRBV9 combines with J gene TRBJ2-3; 11 nucleotides match TRBD2. Germline V gene data show CDR1 as SGDLS and CDR2 as YYNGEE. This CDR3 spans 15 amino acids. J was trimmed by 3 bases and V by 0 bases; bases with no gene match: 0. In DNA, the CDR3 is TGTGCCAGCAGCGTAGGGACTAGCGGGACAGATACGCAGTATTTT. It is translated as CASSVGTSGTDTQYF.

The chain joins TRBV28 to TRBJ2-1, with 13 bases identical to TRBD2. Germline trimming cut 7 bases from V and 9 bases from J; bases unmatched to any gene: 12. This CDR3 has 16 amino acids. Per germline, CDR1 MDHEN and CDR2 SYDVKM. The DNA of the CDR3 is TGTGCCAGCACCCTCGCCGGACTAGCGGGAGTCGGTGAGCAGTTCTTC. Translating it yields CASTLAGLAGVGEQFF.

V is TRBV5-4 and J is TRBJ2-1; TRBD2 agrees at 10 bases. The CDR3 has 14 amino acids. Trimming at V came to 4 bases and at J to 4 bases, leaving 2 bases not matched to a gene. Germline V gene data show CDR1 as SGHNT and CDR2 as YYREEE (reference sequence). The DNA of the CDR3 is TGTGCCAGCAGCCGGGGACTAGCGTACAATGAGCAGTTCTTC. Its protein product is CASSRGLAYNEQFF.

The rearrangement uses TRBV2 and TRBJ2-4; 8 positions match TRBD1. The length of the CDR3 is 16 residues. CDR1 is SNHLY and CDR2 is FYNNEI in the germline V gene. Losses at the gene ends were 2 bases for V and 8 bases for J; bases not matched to a gene: 11. CDR3 nucleotide sequence: TGTGCCAGCAGTGAAAGGGGGCAGGGGGCCGGGGACATTCAGTACTTC. It codes for CASSERGQGAGDIQYF.

The genes are TRBV11-3 and TRBJ2-2, with D unclear. Germline V gene lookup returns CDR1 SGHNT and CDR2 YENEEA. The CDR3 has 15 amino acids. V shed 5 bases and J shed 2 bases, with 12 bases lying between them. CDR3 sequence: CASSPYAQNTGELFF. The DNA of the CDR3 is TGTGCCAGCAGCCCCTACGCGCAAAACACCGGGGAGCTGTTTTTT.

The genes are TRBV7-9 and TRBJ2-5; 8 nucleotides align to TRBD1. The CDR3 covers 15 residues. The germline V gene has CDR1 SEHNR and CDR2 FQNEAQ (reference sequence). After removal of 5 bases from V and 5 bases from J, the junction contained 10 bases not matched to a gene. The DNA for the CDR3 is TGTGCCAGCAGCGCCTCCTCTACAGGGGGTGAGACCCAGTACTTC. It codes for CASSASSTGGETQYF. Filled out from reference TRBV7-9 and TRBJ2-5, the complete variable domain reads DTGVSQNPRHKITKRGQNVTFRCDPISEHNRLYWYRQTLGQGPEFLTYFQNEAQLEKSRLLSDRFSAERPKGSFSTLEIQRTEQGDSAMYLCASSASSTGGETQYFGPGTRLLVL.